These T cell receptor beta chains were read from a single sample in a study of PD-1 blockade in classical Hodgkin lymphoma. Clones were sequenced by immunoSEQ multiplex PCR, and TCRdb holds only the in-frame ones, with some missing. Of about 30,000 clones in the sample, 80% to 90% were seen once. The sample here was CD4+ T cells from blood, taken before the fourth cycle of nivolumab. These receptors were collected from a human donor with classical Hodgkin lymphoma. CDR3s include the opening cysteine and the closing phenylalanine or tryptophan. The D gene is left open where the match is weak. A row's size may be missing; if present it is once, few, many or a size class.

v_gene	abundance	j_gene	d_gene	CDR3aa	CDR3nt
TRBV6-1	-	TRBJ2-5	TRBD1	CASSGQVGWGTQYF	TGTGCCAGCAGCGGACAGGTGGGGTGGGGGACCCAGTACTTC
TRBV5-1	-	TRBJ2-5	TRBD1	CASSETGARETQYF	TGCGCCAGCAGCGAGACAGGGGCGCGAGAGACCCAGTACTTC
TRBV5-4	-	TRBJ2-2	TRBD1	CASQLDRGYTGELFF	TGTGCCAGCCAGCTGGACAGGGGTTACACCGGGGAGCTGTTTTTT
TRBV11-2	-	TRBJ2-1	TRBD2	CASSWGLAGEQFF	TGTGCCAGCAGCTGGGGACTAGCGGGTGAGCAGTTCTTC
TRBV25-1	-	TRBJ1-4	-	CASSDGGRAEKLFF	TGTGCCAGCAGTGATGGGGGGCGGGCTGAAAAACTGTTTTTT
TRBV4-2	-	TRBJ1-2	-	CASSHPERGGYGYTF	TGTGCCAGCAGCCATCCTGAAAGGGGAGGCTATGGCTACACCTTC
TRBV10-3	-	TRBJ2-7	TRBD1	CAISGTGGSYEQYF	TGTGCCATCAGTGGGACAGGGGGGTCCTACGAGCAGTACTTC
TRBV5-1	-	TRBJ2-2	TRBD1	CASSLVGQGSGELFF	TGCGCCAGCAGCTTGGTCGGACAGGGATCCGGGGAGCTGTTTTTT
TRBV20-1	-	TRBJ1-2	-	CSARDSGYTF	TGCAGTGCTAGAGATTCAGGCTACACCTTC
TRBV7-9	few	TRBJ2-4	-	CASSPFLGDDIQYF	TGTGCCAGCAGCCCCTTTCTGGGTGATGACATTCAGTACTTC
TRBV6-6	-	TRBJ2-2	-	CASRATGELFF	TGTGCCAGCAGAGCCACCGGGGAGCTGTTTTTT
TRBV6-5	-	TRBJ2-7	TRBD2	CASSTDSGAYEQYF	TGTGCCAGCAGTACTGATAGCGGGGCCTACGAGCAGTACTTC
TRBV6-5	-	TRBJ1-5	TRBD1	CASRARTGINQPQHF	TGTGCCAGCAGAGCCAGGACAGGAATCAATCAGCCCCAGCATTTT
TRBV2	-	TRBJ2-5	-	CASRGLGLHQETQYF	TGTGCCAGCAGAGGTCTAGGACTTCACCAAGAGACCCAGTACTTC
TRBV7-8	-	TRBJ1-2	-	CASSLDGPLANYGYTF	TGTGCCAGCAGCTTAGATGGCCCTTTAGCTAACTATGGCTACACCTTC
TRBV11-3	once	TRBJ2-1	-	CASSLVSYNEQFF	TGTGCCAGCAGCTTAGTGTCCTACAATGAGCAGTTCTTC
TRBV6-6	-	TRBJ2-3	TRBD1	CASRVQGVTDTQYF	TGTGCCAGCAGGGTACAGGGGGTCACAGATACGCAGTATTTT
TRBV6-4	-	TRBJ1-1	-	CASSDSRGMNTEAFF	TGTGCCAGCAGTGACAGCCGTGGGATGAACACTGAAGCTTTCTTT
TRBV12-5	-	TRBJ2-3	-	CASGLGRDTQYF	TGTGCTAGTGGTCTAGGGAGAGATACGCAGTATTTT
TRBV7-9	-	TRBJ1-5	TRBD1	CASSSGQRINPQHF	TGTGCCAGCAGCTCGGGACAGAGGATCAATCCCCAGCATTTT
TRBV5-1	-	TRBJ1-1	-	CASSLLRGGYTEAFF	TGCGCCAGCAGCTTGTTACGCGGGGGATACACTGAAGCTTTCTTT
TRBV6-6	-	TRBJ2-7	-	CASSDYGTGAPYEQYF	TGTGCCAGCTCAGATTATGGAACGGGGGCCCCCTACGAGCAGTACTTC
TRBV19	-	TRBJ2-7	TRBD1	CASSIRSAGGTYEQYF	TGTGCCAGTAGTATCCGCTCCGCAGGGGGCACGTACGAGCAGTACTTC
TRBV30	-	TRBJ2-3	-	CAWTNHGGSQDTQYF	TGTGCCTGGACTAATCACGGGGGCTCCCAGGATACGCAGTATTTT
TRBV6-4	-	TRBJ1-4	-	CASSDQGLNEKLFF	TGTGCCAGCAGTGATCAAGGCCTAAATGAAAAACTGTTTTTT
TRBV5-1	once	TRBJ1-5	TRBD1	CASGTGSPNQPQHF	TGCGCCAGCGGGACAGGGTCTCCCAATCAGCCCCAGCATTTT
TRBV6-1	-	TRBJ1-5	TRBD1	CASSADRVQPQHF	TGTGCCAGCAGTGCCGACAGGGTTCAGCCCCAGCATTTT
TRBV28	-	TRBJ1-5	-	CATRDPSNQPQHF	TGTGCCACCCGGGACCCTAGCAATCAGCCCCAGCATTTT
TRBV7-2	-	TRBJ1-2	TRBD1	CASSLTGGRGGYTF	TGTGCCAGCAGCTTGACAGGGGGCAGGGGTGGCTACACCTTC
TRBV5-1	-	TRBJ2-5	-	CASSLEQTQETQYF	TGCGCCAGCAGCTTGGAACAGACCCAAGAGACCCAGTACTTC
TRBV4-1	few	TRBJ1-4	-	CASSRGGVEGKLFF	TGCGCCAGCAGCCGCGGCGGGGTTGAGGGAAAACTGTTTTTT
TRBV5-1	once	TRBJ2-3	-	CASSLEDPSTDTQYF	TGCGCCAGCAGCTTGGAGGACCCTAGCACAGATACGCAGTATTTT
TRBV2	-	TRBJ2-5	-	CATTNQETQYF	TGTGCCACGACTAACCAAGAGACCCAGTACTTC
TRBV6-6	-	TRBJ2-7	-	CASRSTGISYEQYF	TGTGCCAGCAGAAGTACAGGGATCTCCTACGAGCAGTACTTC
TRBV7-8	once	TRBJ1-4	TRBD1	CASSLRVGTGLEKLFF	TGTGCCAGCAGCTTAAGGGTGGGGACAGGGCTAGAAAAACTGTTTTTT
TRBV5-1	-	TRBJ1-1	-	CASSLDRLGAFF	TGCGCCAGCAGCTTGGACAGGTTGGGAGCTTTCTTT
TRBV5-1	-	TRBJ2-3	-	CASSLIGGSDTQYF	TGCGCCAGCAGCTTGATAGGAGGATCAGATACGCAGTATTTT
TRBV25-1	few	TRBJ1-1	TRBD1	CASSSSLTGFAEAFF	TGTGCCAGCAGTTCCTCCTTGACAGGGTTCGCTGAAGCTTTCTTT
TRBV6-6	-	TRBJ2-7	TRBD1	CASSYLTGGFEQYF	TGTGCCAGCAGTTATCTCACAGGGGGCTTCGAGCAGTACTTC
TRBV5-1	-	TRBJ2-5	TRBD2	CASSGPSGQETQYF	TGCGCCAGCAGCGGGCCTAGCGGCCAAGAGACCCAGTACTTC
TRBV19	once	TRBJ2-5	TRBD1	CASSARTGLQETQYF	TGTGCCAGTAGTGCGCGGACAGGACTGCAAGAGACCCAGTACTTC
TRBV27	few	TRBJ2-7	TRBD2	CASSLAGRVDEQYF	TGTGCCAGCAGTTTGGCGGGGAGGGTTGACGAGCAGTACTTC
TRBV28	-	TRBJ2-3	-	CATRPPITDTQYF	TGTGCCACACGTCCTCCGATCACAGATACGCAGTATTTT
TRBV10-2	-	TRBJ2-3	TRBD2	CASNESGGGPTDTQYF	TGCGCCAGCAATGAGTCTGGCGGGGGGCCCACAGATACGCAGTATTTT
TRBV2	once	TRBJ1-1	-	CASSEGREGTEAFF	TGTGCCAGCAGTGAAGGCAGGGAGGGGACTGAAGCTTTCTTT
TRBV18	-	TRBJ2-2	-	CASSQGRGNTGELFF	TGTGCCAGCTCCCAGGGAAGGGGGAACACCGGGGAGCTGTTTTTT